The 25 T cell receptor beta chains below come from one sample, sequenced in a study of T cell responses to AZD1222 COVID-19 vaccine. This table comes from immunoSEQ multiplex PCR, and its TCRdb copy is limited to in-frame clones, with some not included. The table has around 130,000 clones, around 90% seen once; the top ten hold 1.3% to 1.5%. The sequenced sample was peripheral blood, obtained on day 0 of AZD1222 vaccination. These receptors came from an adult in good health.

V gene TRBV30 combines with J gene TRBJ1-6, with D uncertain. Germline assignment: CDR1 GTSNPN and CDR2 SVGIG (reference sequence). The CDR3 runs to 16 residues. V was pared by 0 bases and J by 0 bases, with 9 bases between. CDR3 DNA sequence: TGTGCCTGGAGTGTGCCCCGTTCCTCCTATAATTCACCCCTCCACTTT. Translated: CAWSVPRSSYNSPLHF. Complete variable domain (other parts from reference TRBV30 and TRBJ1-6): SQTIHQWPATLVQPVGSPLSLECTVEGTSNPNLYWYRQAAGRGLQLLFYSVGIGQISSEVPQNLSASRPQDRQFILSSKKLLLSDSGFYLCAWSVPRSSYNSPLHFGNGTRLTVT.

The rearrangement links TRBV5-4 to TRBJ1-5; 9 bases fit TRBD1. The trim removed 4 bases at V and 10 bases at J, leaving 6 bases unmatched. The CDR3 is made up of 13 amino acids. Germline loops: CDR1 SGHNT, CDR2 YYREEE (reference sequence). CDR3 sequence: CASSRDREGPQHF. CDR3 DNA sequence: TGTGCCAGCAGCCGGGACAGGGAAGGCCCCCAGCATTTT.

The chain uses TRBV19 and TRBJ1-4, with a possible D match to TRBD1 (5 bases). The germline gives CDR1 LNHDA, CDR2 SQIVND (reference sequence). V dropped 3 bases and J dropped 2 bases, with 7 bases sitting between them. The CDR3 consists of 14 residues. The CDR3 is CASSMKGTNEKLFF. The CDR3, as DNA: TGTGCCAGTAGTATGAAGGGGACTAATGAAAAACTGTTTTTT.

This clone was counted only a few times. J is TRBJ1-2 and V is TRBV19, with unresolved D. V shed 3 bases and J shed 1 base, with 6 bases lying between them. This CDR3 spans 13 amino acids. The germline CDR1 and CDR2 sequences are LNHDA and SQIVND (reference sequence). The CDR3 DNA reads TGTGCCAGTAGTATTGAGAGTAACTATGGCTACACCTTC. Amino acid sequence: CASSIESNYGYTF.

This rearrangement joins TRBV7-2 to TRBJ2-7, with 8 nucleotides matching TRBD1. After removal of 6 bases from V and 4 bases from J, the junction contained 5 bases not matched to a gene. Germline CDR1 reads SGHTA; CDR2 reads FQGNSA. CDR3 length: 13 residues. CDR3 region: CASRTTGAYEQYF. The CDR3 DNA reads TGTGCCAGCAGAACGACAGGGGCGTACGAGCAGTACTTC. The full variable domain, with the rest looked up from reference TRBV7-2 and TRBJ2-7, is GAGVSQSPSNKVTEKGKDVELRCDPISGHTALYWYRQSLGQGLEFLIYFQGNSAPDKSGLPSDRFSAERTGGSVSTLTIQRTQQEDSAVYLCASRTTGAYEQYFGPGTRLTVT.

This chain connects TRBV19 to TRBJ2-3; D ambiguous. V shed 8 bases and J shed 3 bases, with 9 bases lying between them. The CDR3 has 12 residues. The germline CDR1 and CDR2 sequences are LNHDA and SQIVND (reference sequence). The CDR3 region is CASVADTDTQYF. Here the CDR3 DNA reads TGTGCCAGTGTGGCCGATACAGATACGCAGTATTTT. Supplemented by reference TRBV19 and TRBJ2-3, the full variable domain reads DGGITQSPKYLFRKEGQNVTLSCEQNLNHDAMYWYRQDPGQGLRLIYYSQIVNDFQKGDIAEGYSVSREKKESFPLTVTSAQKNPTAFYLCASVADTDTQYFGPGTRLTVL.

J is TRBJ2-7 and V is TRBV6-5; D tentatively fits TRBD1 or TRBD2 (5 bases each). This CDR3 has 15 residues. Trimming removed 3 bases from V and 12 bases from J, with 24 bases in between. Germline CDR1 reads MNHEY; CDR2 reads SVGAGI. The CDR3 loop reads CASSYSHSGTPPWYF. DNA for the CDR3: TGTGCCAGCAGTTATTCTCACTCCGGGACCCCTCCATGGTACTTC.

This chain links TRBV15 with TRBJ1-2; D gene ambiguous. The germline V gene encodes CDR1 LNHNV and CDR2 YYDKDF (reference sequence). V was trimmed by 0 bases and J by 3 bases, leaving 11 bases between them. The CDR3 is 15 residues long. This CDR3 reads CATSRDGTSDYGYTF. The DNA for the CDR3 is TGTGCCACCAGCAGAGATGGCACCTCCGACTATGGCTACACCTTC.

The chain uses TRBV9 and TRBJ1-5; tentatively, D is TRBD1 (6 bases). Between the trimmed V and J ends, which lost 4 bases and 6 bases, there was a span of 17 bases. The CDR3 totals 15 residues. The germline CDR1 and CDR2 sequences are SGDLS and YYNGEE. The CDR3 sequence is CASSLGGADGQPQHF. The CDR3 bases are TGTGCCAGCAGCCTTGGGGGGGCGGACGGTCAGCCCCAGCATTTT.

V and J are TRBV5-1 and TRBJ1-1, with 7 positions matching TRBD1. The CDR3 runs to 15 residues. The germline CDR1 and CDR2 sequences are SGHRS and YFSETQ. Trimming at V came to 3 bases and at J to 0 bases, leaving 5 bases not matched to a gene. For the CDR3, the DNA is TGCGCCAGCAGCTCGGGACAGATCATGAACACTGAAGCTTTCTTT. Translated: CASSSGQIMNTEAFF. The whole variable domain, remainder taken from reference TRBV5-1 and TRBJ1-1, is KAGVTQTPRYLIKTRGQQVTLSCSPISGHRSVSWYQQTPGQGLQFLFEYFSETQRNKGNFPGRFSGRQFSNSRSEMNVSTLELGDSALYLCASSSGQIMNTEAFFGQGTRLTVV.

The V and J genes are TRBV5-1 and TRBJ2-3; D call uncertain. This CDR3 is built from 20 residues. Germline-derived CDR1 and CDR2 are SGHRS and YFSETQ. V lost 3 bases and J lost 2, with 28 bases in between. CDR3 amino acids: CASSSGSQTGLRWSTDTQYF. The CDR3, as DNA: TGCGCCAGCAGCTCTGGATCCCAAACCGGATTGCGATGGTCCACAGATACGCAGTATTTT.

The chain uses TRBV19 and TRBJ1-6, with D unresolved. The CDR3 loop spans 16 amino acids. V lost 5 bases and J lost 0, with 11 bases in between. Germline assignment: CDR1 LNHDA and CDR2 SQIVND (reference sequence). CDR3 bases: TGTGCCAGTAGTGCGACGGCGGGCTCCTATAATTCACCCCTCCACTTT. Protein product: CASSATAGSYNSPLHF. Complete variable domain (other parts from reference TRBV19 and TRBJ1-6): DGGITQSPKYLFRKEGQNVTLSCEQNLNHDAMYWYRQDPGQGLRLIYYSQIVNDFQKGDIAEGYSVSREKKESFPLTVTSAQKNPTAFYLCASSATAGSYNSPLHFGNGTRLTVT.

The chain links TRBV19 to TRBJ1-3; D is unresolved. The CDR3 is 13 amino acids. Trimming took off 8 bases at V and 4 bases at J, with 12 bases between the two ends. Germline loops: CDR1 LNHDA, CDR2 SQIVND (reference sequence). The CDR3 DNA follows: TGTGCCAGTCTAAACCGGGTGGGAAACACCATATATTTT. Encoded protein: CASLNRVGNTIYF.

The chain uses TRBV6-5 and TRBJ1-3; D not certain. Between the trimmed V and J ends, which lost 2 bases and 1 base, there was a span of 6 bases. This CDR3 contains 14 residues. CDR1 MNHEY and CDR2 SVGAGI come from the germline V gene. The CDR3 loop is CASSYRPSGNTIYF. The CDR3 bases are TGTGCCAGCAGTTACAGACCATCTGGAAACACCATATATTTT.

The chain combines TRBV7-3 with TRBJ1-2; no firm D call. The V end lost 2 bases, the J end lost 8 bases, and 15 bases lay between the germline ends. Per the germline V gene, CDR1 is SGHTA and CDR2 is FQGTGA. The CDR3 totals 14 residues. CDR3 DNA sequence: TGTGCCAGCAGCTTAGCCGGAGGCCTCGGGGGCTACACCTTC. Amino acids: CASSLAGGLGGYTF. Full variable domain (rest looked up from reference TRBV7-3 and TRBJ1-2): GAGVSQTPSNKVTEKGKYVELRCDPISGHTALYWYRQSLGQGPEFLIYFQGTGAADDSGLPNDRFFAVRPEGSVSTLKIQRTERGDSAVYLCASSLAGGLGGYTFGSGTRLTVV.

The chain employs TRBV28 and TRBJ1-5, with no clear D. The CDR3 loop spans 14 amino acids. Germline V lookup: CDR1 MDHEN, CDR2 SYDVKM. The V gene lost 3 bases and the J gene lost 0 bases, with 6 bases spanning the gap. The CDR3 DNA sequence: TGTGCCAGCAGTTTGGTCAGTAGCAATCAGCCCCAGCATTTT. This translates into CASSLVSSNQPQHF. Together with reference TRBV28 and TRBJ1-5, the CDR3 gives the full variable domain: DVKVTQSSRYLVKRTGEKVFLECVQDMDHENMFWYRQDPGLGLRLIYFSYDVKMKEKGDIPEGYSVSREKKERFSLILESASTNQTSMYLCASSLVSSNQPQHFGDGTRLSIL.

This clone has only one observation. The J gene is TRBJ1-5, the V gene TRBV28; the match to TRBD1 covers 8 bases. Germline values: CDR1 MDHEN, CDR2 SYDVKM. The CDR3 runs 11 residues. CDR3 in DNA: TGTGACGGACAGGGACATCAGCCCCAGCATTTT. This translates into CDGQGHQPQHF.

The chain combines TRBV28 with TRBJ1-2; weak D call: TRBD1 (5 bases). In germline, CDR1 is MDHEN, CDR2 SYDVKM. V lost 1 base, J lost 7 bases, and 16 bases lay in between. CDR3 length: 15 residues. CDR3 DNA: TGTGCCAGCAGTTTATCAGGGAGGGCGAATGGTGGCTACACCTTC. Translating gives CASSLSGRANGGYTF.

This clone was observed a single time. The CDR3 region has the DNA TGTGTCAGAAGCTTTTCCGGGACAGGGGGCTTAAGGGCTAATGAAAAACTGTTTTTT. This gives the protein CVRSFSGTGGLRANEKLFF. The chain is built from TRBV7-5 and TRBJ1-4; whether TRBD1, the table's D call, matches the DNA was not checked. TRBV7-5 is designated a pseudogene. This CDR3 comprises 19 residues.

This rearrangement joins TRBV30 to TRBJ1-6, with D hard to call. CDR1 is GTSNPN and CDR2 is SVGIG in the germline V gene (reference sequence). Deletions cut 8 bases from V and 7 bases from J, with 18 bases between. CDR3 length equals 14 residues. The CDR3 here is CALDGGLLNSPLHF. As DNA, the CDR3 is TGTGCCCTGGACGGCGGACTCTTGAATTCACCCCTCCACTTT.

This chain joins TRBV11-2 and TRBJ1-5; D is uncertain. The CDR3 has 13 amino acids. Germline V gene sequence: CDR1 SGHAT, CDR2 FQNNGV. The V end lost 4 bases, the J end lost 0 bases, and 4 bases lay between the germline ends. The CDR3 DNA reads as TGTGCCAGCAGCTCTTATAGCAATCAGCCCCAGCATTTT. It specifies CASSSYSNQPQHF.

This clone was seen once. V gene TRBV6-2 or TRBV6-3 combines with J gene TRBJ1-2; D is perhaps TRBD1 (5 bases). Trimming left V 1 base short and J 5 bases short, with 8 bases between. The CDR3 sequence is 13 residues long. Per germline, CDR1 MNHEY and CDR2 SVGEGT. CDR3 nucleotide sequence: TGTGCCAGCAGTTACTACGGGGCGTATGGCTACACCTTC. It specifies CASSYYGAYGYTF.

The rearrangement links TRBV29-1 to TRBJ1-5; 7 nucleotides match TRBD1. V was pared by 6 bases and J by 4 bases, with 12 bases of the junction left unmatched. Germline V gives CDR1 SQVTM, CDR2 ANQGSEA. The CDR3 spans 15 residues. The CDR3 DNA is TGCAGCGTGGCTACAGGGGCCTCCCGTAATCAGCCCCAGCATTTT. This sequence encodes CSVATGASRNQPQHF.

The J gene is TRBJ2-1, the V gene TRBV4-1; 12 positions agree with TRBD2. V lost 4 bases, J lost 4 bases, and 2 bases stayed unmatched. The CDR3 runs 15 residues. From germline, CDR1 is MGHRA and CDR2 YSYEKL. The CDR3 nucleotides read TGCGCCAGCAGCCTGGGACTAGCGGGTTACAATGAGCAGTTCTTC. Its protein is CASSLGLAGYNEQFF.

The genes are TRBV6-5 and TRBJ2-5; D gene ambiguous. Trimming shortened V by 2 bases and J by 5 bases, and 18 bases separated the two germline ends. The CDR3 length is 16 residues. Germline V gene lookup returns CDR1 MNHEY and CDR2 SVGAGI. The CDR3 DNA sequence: TGTGCCAGCAGTTACAGTCTGTCCGGCTTTGGGGAGACCCAGTACTTC. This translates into CASSYSLSGFGETQYF.